Reported below is one TCR beta chain. Its binding antigen is unknown. Base qualities are not at hand, and no much larger clone is one base apart. V lost 1 base and J lost 6 bases; the stretch between them is 12 bases long. Its CDR3 holds 14 amino acids, cysteine through phenylalanine. This entry keeps only the CDR3 DNA: 42 bases, framed from base 1. For CDR1 and CDR2, the germline V gene lists LGHNA and YSLEER. The roughly 39 donors, aged about 6 to 95 years, were systemically healthy Caucasian individuals from Russia. Each donor gave ten milliliters of peripheral blood, drawn into EDTA-treated Vacutainer tubes. Ficoll-Paque density-gradient centrifugation was used to isolate PBMCs, with at least 7 million per sample. Total RNA was extracted from PBMCs with Trizol reagent, with at least 5 micrograms obtained per sample. For every donor, flow cytometry on a PBMC aliquot measured the percentage of naive CD45RAhigh/CD27high T cells.

This entry comes from a study of blood T cells in healthy people across ages (dated by TCRdb to between 2015 and 2017). Regarding the research as a whole: In model experiments, roughly one uniquely barcoded TCR beta cDNA molecule per two T cells was captured by template switching. Using deep sequencing normalized with unique cDNA molecular identifiers, the study measured how TCR beta repertoire diversity changes with age. The donors were split into four age groups: young (average 16 years), middle-aged (more than 35), aged (roughly 68) and long-lived (over 75). To avoid experimental bias, donors of different ages were randomly spread across the sequencing lanes. The study analyzed two additional independent replicas of 1 million unique cDNA reads from the same blood draw for two donors, one aged 18 to 29 and one aged 80 or older.

The library came from 5' RACE. The sequencing machine was an Illumina HiSeq 2500. A second PCR of roughly 7 to 12 cycles was performed with a sample-barcoded 5' primer and a J-beta primer mix. Each TCR beta cDNA molecule received a unique molecular identifier from a template-switch 5' adaptor carrying 12 random nucleotides. Each sample yielded at least 2.5 million CDR3-containing paired-end reads. All of the RNA was converted into first-strand cDNA using the Mint cDNA synthesis kit, with a TRBC-specific oligonucleotide serving as the primer. All cDNA was treated with uracil-DNA glycosylase and then went through a first 18-cycle PCR with the universal primers M1SS and BC2_uni_R. Regarding the original processing steps: For normalization, 1 million high-quality reads were randomly selected from each sample, with every read carrying a distinct molecular identifier. Instead of being binned into consensus sequences, reads with shared molecular identifiers were discarded. MiTCR, run with a Q25 quality threshold and the strictest error-elimination algorithm, handled CDR3 identification, clonotype clustering and error correction. Lower-bound total TCR beta diversity was estimated with a nonparametric unseen species model using Euler transformation. In TCRdb, the public reads were trimmed at Q25 with fastp and aligned with MiXCR, with productive beta chains retained. Rows merge per CDR3 protein into single entries with the most common DNA and genes. TCRdb's processing, not the study's, gives the V and J calls here. The sample table records 1.5 million or so distinct CDR3 sequences; approximately 43% of these occur just once. Of the sample, under 5% falls within the top ten clones.

The paper as a whole reports these results and caveats: As age increased, observed TCR beta diversity per million T cells dropped in a roughly linear way, and a significant reduction was already evident by age 40. Since profiling was done on bulk unsorted PBMCs, naive and antigen-experienced compartments could not be conclusively compared. Estimates of total diversity based on one million sequenced T cells were regarded as lower bounds and as underestimates. There was a strong correlation between observed TCR beta diversity and the percentage of naive T cells measured by flow cytometry. The CMV infection status of donors was not known, potentially confounding age-related changes in expanded clonotypes. Compared with the aged group, more naive CD4+ T cells, fewer expanded clones and increased TCR diversity were shown by the long-lived group, suggesting age selection.

Sequencing was carried out using blood. This receptor was obtained from a young woman in good health. Here the chain combines TRBV4-3 and TRBJ1-2; the D segment cannot be called with confidence. CDR3 loop: CASSQGVRSDGYTF. Read as DNA, the sequence is TGCGCCAGCAGCCAAGGTGTCAGGTCGGATGGCTACACCTTC.